This T cell receptor (beta chain) was observed in a study of CD8 T cells in Susac syndrome (dated by TCRdb to the late 2010s). For the study in its entirety: Whether CD8+ T cell activation and differentiation in Susac syndrome was antigen driven was tested using repertoire sequencing. Here is what the overall study found, with its caveats: The TCR sequencing and HLA analysis was acknowledged to have included a relatively small number of individuals.

RNA was extracted using the RNeasy kit, and roughly 0.5 to 1 microgram was reverse transcribed with random hexamers. The immunoSEQ multiplex PCR assay, covering 54 Vbeta and 13 Jbeta segments, was used to amplify TCR beta CDR3 regions. To correct PCR amplification bias, a synthetic template baseline was used for both primer optimization and computational correction. The original pipeline was this. Reads were assigned to V, D and J genes according to IMGT and analyzed in immunoSEQ Analyzer, with only productive sequences retained. Clonality was computed as one minus Shannon entropy normalized by log2 of the number of productive unique sequences. For each patient and control, public and private clones were evaluated among the 100 most prevalent clones. A clone was defined as Susac-specific if it was absent from the healthy and MS cohorts, from some 1,100 published viral clones and from other ImmuneACCESS disease sequences. TCRdb reworked the public reads: Q25 trimming with fastp, MiXCR clone assembly, productive beta chains retained. Rows with a matching CDR3 protein are joined into one entry that keeps the most common DNA and genes. TCRdb's processing, not the authors' own work, is the source of the V and J calls. The sample table records around 170,000 distinct CDR3 sequences; 90% to 95% of these occur just once. The top ten constitute approximately 0.082% of the sample.

Peripheral blood CD8+ and CD4+ T cells from healthy donors, Susac syndrome patients and multiple sclerosis patients were profiled by high-throughput TCR beta sequencing. Healthy donors were included as age- and sex-matched controls. CD8+ TEMRA cells were enriched by FACS, while bulk CD8+ and CD4+ T cells were purified by magnetic negative isolation. Blood was collected in EDTA tubes and processed within 24 hours, with PBMCs isolated through density gradient centrifugation. PBMCs intended for TCR sequencing were frozen in liquid nitrogen and were later thawed in a 37 degrees C water bath. The sorted or isolated CD4+, CD8+ and CD8+ TEMRA cells had a purity of 90% or higher. With regard to this clonotype: Its antigen has not been determined. Base qualities are missing; no much larger clone stands one base away.

CDR1 and CDR2 were assigned from the germline V gene as SGHRS and YFSETQ. Trimming costs V 2 bases and J 4 bases, and their ends lie 9 bases apart. The CDR3 has 13 amino acids, counting the end cysteine and phenylalanine. Only the CDR3 region is kept as DNA, spanning 39 bases read in frame from base 1. Material: CD4+ T cells from PBMCs. The sequence joins TRBV5-1 to TRBJ2-5; a tentative D match to TRBD2 spans 5 bases. The TCR was taken from a human donor in good health. The nucleotide sequence reads TGCGCCAGCAGCTTTGGACTGAGAGAGACCCAGTACTTC. This is translated as CASSFGLRETQYF. Beyond the CDR3, the reference TRBV5-1 and TRBJ2-5 genes provide the residues; the full variable domain reads: KAGVTQTPRYLIKTRGQQVTLSCSPISGHRSVSWYQQTPGQGLQFLFEYFSETQRNKGNFPGRFSGRQFSNSRSEMNVSTLELGDSALYLCASSFGLRETQYFGPGTRLLVL.